This TCR beta chain was documented in a study of blood T cells in healthy people across ages. This CDR3 comprises 16 residues. V lost 0 bases to trimming and J lost 9 bases, with 21 bases between them. The germline V gene encodes CDR1 LGHDT and CDR2 YNNKEL (reference sequence). Using a J-beta primer mix together with a sample-barcoded 5' primer, a second PCR was run for 7 to 11 cycles. TCRdb analysed the 5' RACE reads with MiXCR anew, one entry per CDR3 protein. The profile shows approximately 600,000 distinct CDR3 sequences, 58% of them singletons. The sequence came from a man in his 60s in good health. Sequences were obtained from blood. The chain links TRBV3-1 to TRBJ2-7, with TRBD2 as a possible D gene (5 bases). The CDR3 region has the DNA TGTGCCAGCAGCCAAGATTCAGGACGGGAAGGAGAGGGGCAGTACTTC. This sequence encodes CASSQDSGREGEGQYF.